Detailed here is one T cell receptor beta chain. Its matching antigen is unknown. This record comes from a study of T cell clones after liver transplantation. Study background: Liver transplant recipients had immunosuppression withdrawal attempted within 2 years. Three of eight recipients were HCV-positive; others had non-autoimmune, non-viral indications.

The method was immunoSEQ multiplex PCR; TCRdb's version includes in-frame clones alone and lacks a portion of them. This table has around 110,000 clones, 75% to 95% appearing once. General observations from the study: Graft donor-reactive T cells may have migrated into the graft rather than being deleted.

This receptor was taken from a human patient who received a liver transplant. The graft donor may be the source of some T cells. Here the sequenced sample was CD4+ T cells from blood, taken 12 months after liver transplant.

The CDR3 spells CASSLGSSTDTQYF. CDR3 coding DNA: TGTGCCAGCAGCTTGGGGAGTTCGACAGATACGCAGTATTTT. This chain connects TRBV5-8 to TRBJ2-3, with no clear D. The CDR3 is 14 residues long. V was cut by 0 bases and J by 3 bases, with 8 bases left in between. Germline CDR1 SGHTS, CDR2 YDEGEE.